This entry describes one T cell receptor beta chain. Its target antigen remains unknown. The sample holds no much larger clone one base away, and base qualities are not on file. Whole blood was collected in K2EDTA tubes by collaborating institutions according to the institutions' own protocols. Collaborator samples were shipped for TCRbeta analysis as frozen whole blood, isolated PBMCs, or DNA extracted from either sample type. This entry comes from a study of blood T cell repertoires in COVID-19 (dated by TCRdb to 2018 to 2021). Turning to the overall study: Samples from collaborators originated in the United States, Italy and Spain and spanned both the acute and convalescent phases of COVID-19. The prospective study material was composed of cDNA or gDNA derived from T cells, B-cell-depleted T cells, or PBMCs. Subjects who had been exposed to COVID-19, were actively infected with it, or had recovered from it provided the deeply sampled blood TCRbeta repertoires that made up the dataset. A freely available public database, intended as a resource for researchers studying the immune response to SARS-CoV-2, is where the repertoires were released. The samples were drawn from two sources: the first 160 participants of the ongoing ImmuneRACE study, and over 950 subjects contributed by 6 global collaborators. A de-identified subject ID, COVID-19 status, age in years and sex were almost always included in the sample metadata. HLA class I and class II types, where available, came from metadata supplied by the sample provider rather than from assay-based typing. The study at large found these results: How much clinical and demographic metadata was included differed by source and by participant, and the metadata was provided uncurated.

Sequences SQVTM (CDR1) and ANQGSEA (CDR2) are obtained from the germline V gene. V lost 5 bases and J lost 5 bases, and the count of bases not matched to a germline gene is 3. The CDR3 holds 13 amino acids from the cysteine to the phenylalanine. The entry retains the CDR3 DNA only, 39 bases that are in frame from base 1. TCRbeta CDR3 regions were amplified from genomic DNA by means of the immunoSEQ Assay, a bias-controlled multiplex PCR. On the study's bioinformatics: The number of nucleated cells in each sample was estimated by amplification of reference gene primers within the assay. To quantify the absolute abundance of each unique TCRbeta CDR3 rearrangement, sequence reads were collapsed and filtered. For each sample, productive Simpson clonality was calculated by taking the square root of Simpson's diversity index across productive rearrangements. Imported from immuneACCESS, the table was reduced by TCRdb to in-frame sequences with V and J called. These copies leave out some clones; in studies compared against another copy, an unresolved V gene accounts for under half, and the cause of the remainder is not known. V, J and clone size are taken as reported in that table, and D and trimming were inferred from the DNA itself. This sample gives about 83,000 clones in total; 86% of them show up just once. Together, the top ten hold 7% to 9% of the sample.

This clonotype was obtained from a man aged 45-65 years with active COVID-19. The V gene is TRBV29-1 and the J gene is TRBJ1-4, and 9 bases in between align with TRBD1. Sequencing used peripheral blood. CDR3 region: CSVRQGDNEKLFF. In nucleotide form, the sequence is TGCAGCGTTAGACAGGGGGACAATGAAAAACTGTTTTTT.